The 9 T cell receptor beta chains listed next were all sequenced from one sample in a study of T cell responses to AZD1222 COVID-19 vaccine. This table comes from immunoSEQ multiplex PCR, and its TCRdb copy is limited to in-frame clones, with some not included. In the table there are some 120,000 clones, 92% of which are singletons. The sequencing used peripheral blood, collected on day 0 of AZD1222 vaccination. The receptors here all came from an adult in good health.

The rearrangement joins TRBV12-3 or TRBV12-4 to TRBJ1-1; no clear D gene. With 2 bases removed from V and 5 bases from J, the gap between germline ends came to 9 bases. The CDR3 is 13 amino acids. The CDR3 here is CASSLQMDTEAFF. The CDR3 DNA sequence: TGTGCCAGCAGTTTACAGATGGATACTGAAGCTTTCTTT.

The chain has TRBV5-6 and TRBJ2-3; tentatively, D is TRBD1 (5 bases). Trimming left V 2 bases short and J 3 bases short, with 13 bases between. Germline CDR1 is SGHDT and CDR2 is YYEEEE. There are 15 residues in the CDR3. Written as DNA, the CDR3 is TGTGCCAGCAGCTTTAGGGCAGGGCGAACAGATACGCAGTATTTT. It translates to CASSFRAGRTDTQYF.

The chain links TRBV6-5 to TRBJ1-1; the D is unclear. Per germline, CDR1 MNHEY and CDR2 SVGAGI. This CDR3 region has 11 residues. V was shortened by 10 bases and J by 3 bases, with 9 bases between the two germline ends. For the CDR3, the DNA is TGTGCCATCCGGGCAGACACTGAAGCTTTCTTT. Translating gives CAIRADTEAFF.

The chain couples TRBV5-4 to TRBJ1-2; 8 bases are a match to TRBD1. Germline CDR1 SGHNT, CDR2 YYREEE (reference sequence). The V segment lost 4 bases and the J segment 3 bases; nucleotides outside the gene matches: 2. The CDR3 totals 13 residues. The CDR3 nucleotides read TGTGCCAGCAGCGTGACAGGGGACTATGGCTACACCTTC. As protein: CASSVTGDYGYTF.

This chain uses TRBV5-1 with TRBJ1-1, with D tentatively TRBD1 (5 bases). V dropped 0 bases and J dropped 1 base, with 10 bases sitting between them. Germline V gene lookup returns CDR1 SGHRS and CDR2 YFSETQ. CDR3 length: 15 residues. DNA of the CDR3: TGCGCCAGCAGCTTGGCCGGTACAGGGAACACTGAAGCTTTCTTT. It is translated as CASSLAGTGNTEAFF.

This sequence joins TRBV11-2 and TRBJ1-1; 7 nucleotides align to TRBD1. V lost 5 bases, J lost 2 bases, and 8 bases stayed unmatched. The CDR3 runs 15 residues. CDR1 and CDR2 from the germline V gene are SGHAT and FQNNGV. CDR3 coding DNA: TGTGCCAGCAGCCGCGGACAGGCGACTAACACTGAAGCTTTCTTT. Translation gives CASSRGQATNTEAFF.

The chain employs TRBV19 and TRBJ2-3; TRBD2 aligns across 11 bases. Losses at the gene ends were 3 bases for V and 3 bases for J; bases not matched to a gene: 5. Germline lookup yields CDR1 LNHDA and CDR2 SQIVND (reference sequence). The CDR3 has 16 residues. Written as DNA, the CDR3 is TGTGCCAGTAGTATCGCTAGCGGGAGGTTTACAGATACGCAGTATTTT. Encoded protein: CASSIASGRFTDTQYF.

The V gene is TRBV7-2, the J gene TRBJ1-1; D unclear. The V end lost 1 base, the J end lost 0 bases, and 9 bases lay between the germline ends. CDR3 length: 15 amino acids. The germline CDR1 and CDR2 sequences are SGHTA and FQGNSA. DNA for the CDR3: TGTGCCAGCAGCTTAGTTGGACGGATGAACACTGAAGCTTTCTTT. Translating gives CASSLVGRMNTEAFF. Using reference TRBV7-2 and TRBJ1-1 for the parts outside the CDR3, the full variable domain is GAGVSQSPSNKVTEKGKDVELRCDPISGHTALYWYRQSLGQGLEFLIYFQGNSAPDKSGLPSDRFSAERTGGSVSTLTIQRTQQEDSAVYLCASSLVGRMNTEAFFGQGTRLTVV.

This clone came up once. The chain uses TRBV2 and TRBJ2-6; possible D gene TRBD2, 5 bases. The CDR3 is 18 amino acids. Germline loops: CDR1 SNHLY, CDR2 FYNNEI. V lost 6 bases to trimming and J lost 0 bases, with 18 bases between them. CDR3 nucleotide sequence: TGTGCCAGCAGGGCTAGACGAGCGGTGAGCTCTGGGGCCAACGTCCTGACTTTC. Translation gives CASRARRAVSSGANVLTF. The whole variable domain, filled in from reference TRBV2 and TRBJ2-6, reads EPEVTQTPSHQVTQMGQEVILRCVPISNHLYFYWYRQILGQKVEFLVSFYNNEISEKSEIFDDQFSVERPDGSNFTLKIRSTKLEDSAMYFCASRARRAVSSGANVLTFGAGSRLTVL.